The next 29 T cell receptor beta chains were all read from a single sample in a study of shared clonotypes between healthy human individuals. The assay was immunoSEQ multiplex PCR, and TCRdb's table has in-frame clones only and misses some. The sample consists of 2 million to 2.5 million clones, around 95% of them appearing once. Specimen: naive CD4+ T cells sorted from blood. Indicated subset: CD45RA+ positively selected. These receptors all come from a man aged 18 to 30 in good health.

The V and J genes are TRBV10-3 and TRBJ1-2; D possibly corresponds to TRBD1 (6 bases). The V end was cut by 5 bases, the J end by 0 bases, with 16 bases between. CDR3 length equals 16 residues. CDR1 and CDR2 (germline): ENHRY, SYGVKD. CDR3 bases: TGTGCCATCAGTCCTTCGACAGGCTTAGCTAACTATGGCTACACCTTC. Protein sequence: CAISPSTGLANYGYTF.

The chain carries TRBV5-6 and TRBJ1-5, with 9 bases identical to TRBD1. CDR3 length equals 15 residues. Germline V CDR1 and CDR2: SGHDT, YYEEEE. V lost 1 base, J lost 5 bases, and 4 bases stayed unmatched. Here the CDR3 reads CASSLLGQGYQPQHF. CDR3 in DNA: TGTGCCAGCAGCTTGTTGGGACAGGGTTATCAGCCCCAGCATTTT.

V is TRBV27 and J is TRBJ2-7; 8 bases line up with TRBD1. Germline V gives CDR1 MNHEY, CDR2 SMNVEV (reference sequence). The ends lost 4 bases at V and 4 bases at J; junction bases unmatched: 9. The CDR3 runs to 15 residues. CDR3 loop: CASSSSTGGWYEQYF. The CDR3 coding sequence is TGTGCCAGCAGTTCATCTACAGGGGGTTGGTACGAGCAGTACTTC.

V usage is TRBV19 and J usage is TRBJ1-3; no reliable D call. The germline V and J ends were trimmed by 5 bases and 0 bases, with 11 bases remaining between them. CDR3 length: 15 amino acids. CDR1 is LNHDA, CDR2 SQIVND, per germline (reference sequence). The CDR3 region is CASSASPDSGNTIYF. Written as DNA, the CDR3 is TGTGCCAGTAGTGCCTCTCCGGACTCTGGAAACACCATATATTTT.

Concerning this clone itself: The same CDR3 can be traced to other DNA sequences in this sample. The chain employs TRBV5-1 and TRBJ2-1; D gene uncertain. Germline-derived CDR1 and CDR2 are SGHRS and YFSETQ. There are 12 residues in the CDR3. The germline V and J ends were trimmed by 0 bases and 7 bases, with 5 bases remaining between them. For the CDR3, the DNA is TGCGCCAGCAGCTTGGCTGTGAATGAGCAGTTCTTC. It translates to CASSLAVNEQFF.

This rearrangement joins TRBV6-5 to TRBJ2-7; no reliable D call. Deletions cut 7 bases from V and 4 bases from J, with 14 bases between. CDR1 and CDR2 (germline): MNHEY, SVGAGI. CDR3 length: 13 amino acids. In nucleotides, the CDR3 is TGTGCCAGCAAACCTATGGCAGCATACGAGCAGTACTTC. Translating gives CASKPMAAYEQYF.

The chain is built from TRBV19 and TRBJ1-5; D is undetermined. Germline CDR1 is LNHDA and CDR2 is SQIVND (reference sequence). This CDR3 comprises 15 residues. The germline V and J ends were trimmed by 4 bases and 0 bases, with 10 bases remaining between them. This CDR3 is CASSKDLYSNQPQHF. CDR3 in DNA: TGTGCCAGTAGTAAGGACCTGTATAGCAATCAGCCCCAGCATTTT.

The J gene is TRBJ2-7, the V gene TRBV14; the D is unclear. Trimming removed 4 bases from V and 0 bases from J, with 13 bases in between. Germline-derived CDR1 and CDR2 are SGHDN and FVKESK. The CDR3 has 15 amino acids. The DNA for the CDR3 is TGTGCCAGCAGCCGACCTTGGACGGTCTCCTACGAGCAGTACTTC. It codes for CASSRPWTVSYEQYF.

The chain uses TRBV6-1 and TRBJ2-7; the D gene is possibly TRBD1 (6 bases). From germline, CDR1 is MNHNS and CDR2 SASEGT. V was clipped by 1 base and J by 8 bases, with 15 bases between them. This CDR3 has 14 amino acids. The CDR3 reads CASSEVGGALKQYF. In nucleotides, the CDR3 is TGTGCCAGCAGTGAAGTTGGGGGCGCATTGAAGCAGTACTTC.

The chain couples TRBV29-1 to TRBJ1-2; possible D gene TRBD1, 5 bases. Per germline, CDR1 SQVTM and CDR2 ANQGSEA. V lost 6 bases to trimming and J lost 0 bases, with 14 bases between them. The CDR3 runs to 14 residues. CDR3 DNA sequence: TGCAGCGTCGCCGGGACGACAACTAACTATGGCTACACCTTC. Its translation is CSVAGTTTNYGYTF.

The V call is TRBV28, the J call TRBJ2-7; perhaps TRBD2 as D (7 bases). This CDR3 region has 16 residues. The germline V gene has CDR1 MDHEN and CDR2 SYDVKM. The V gene lost 2 bases and the J gene lost 11 bases, with 25 bases spanning the gap. The CDR3 DNA reads TGTGCCAGCAGTTTAGCGGGGGATACTTCGACCAAGGGGGAGTACTTC. Protein product: CASSLAGDTSTKGEYF.

The V call is TRBV5-1, the J call TRBJ2-5; no definite D call. The CDR3 has 17 residues. V shed 2 bases and J shed 3 bases, with 20 bases lying between them. Germline V lookup: CDR1 SGHRS, CDR2 YFSETQ. The CDR3: CASSFVDGDEEKETQYF. CDR3 nucleotides: TGCGCCAGCAGCTTCGTCGACGGAGACGAGGAAAAAGAGACCCAGTACTTC.

CDR3 amino acids: CASSDPGTGVTGELFF. CDR3 sequence (DNA): TGTGCCAGCAGCGACCCCGGGACAGGGGTGACCGGGGAGCTGTTTTTT. The V gene is TRBV11-2, the J gene TRBJ2-2; 10 nucleotides align to TRBD1. J was trimmed by 5 bases and V by 5 bases; bases with no gene match: 8. This CDR3 comprises 16 residues. Germline assignment: CDR1 SGHAT and CDR2 FQNNGV.

The rearrangement uses TRBV10-1 and TRBJ1-5; perhaps TRBD1 as D (5 bases). The CDR3 sequence is 17 residues long. The V gene's germline CDR1 is WNHNN and CDR2 SYGVQD (reference sequence). The ends were cut back, 3 bases at V and 0 bases at J, with 15 bases in the middle. DNA of the CDR3: TGCGCCAGCAGTGATGCCTCCGGGGGAACTAGCAATCAGCCCCAGCATTTT. Amino acids: CASSDASGGTSNQPQHF.

The V and J genes are TRBV6-5 and TRBJ2-3; 7 bases agree with TRBD2. Per germline, CDR1 MNHEY and CDR2 SVGAGI. V lost 6 bases and J lost 1; bases outside the gene matches: 7. CDR3 length equals 15 residues. The CDR3 sequence: CASSPGTTGTDTQYF. The CDR3 bases are TGTGCCAGCAGCCCCGGGACTACCGGCACAGATACGCAGTATTTT.

This chain joins TRBV19 and TRBJ1-5; TRBD1 agrees at 7 bases. The CDR3 spans 15 residues. V lost 6 bases to trimming and J lost 3 bases; unmatched junction nucleotides: 8. From germline, CDR1 is LNHDA and CDR2 SQIVND (reference sequence). CDR3 nucleotide sequence: TGTGCCAGTAGCCCCGACAGGGCCGACAATCAGCCCCAGCATTTT. Protein sequence: CASSPDRADNQPQHF.

The chain uses TRBV27 and TRBJ2-3; 13 nucleotides line up with TRBD2. Germline-derived CDR1 and CDR2 are MNHEY and SMNVEV (reference sequence). The CDR3 contains 16 residues. V shed 5 bases, J shed 4 bases, and the junction held 6 bases outside the gene matches. The CDR3, as DNA: TGTGCCAGCAGTCTGAGGGGACTAGCGGGACCAGATACGCAGTATTTT. Its protein is CASSLRGLAGPDTQYF.

Regarding this clone: Within the sample, other DNA sequences also encode this same CDR3. CDR3 residues: CASRGTGGQPQHF. CDR3 DNA sequence: TGTGCCAGCAGAGGGACAGGCGGGCAGCCCCAGCATTTT. This chain connects TRBV6-5 to TRBJ1-5, with 8 positions matching TRBD1. V dropped 6 bases and J dropped 7; count of bases not matched to a gene: 5. CDR3 length: 13 residues. Germline values: CDR1 MNHEY, CDR2 SVGAGI.

The chain joins TRBV6-5 to TRBJ1-1, with a tentative D call TRBD1 (5 bases). CDR1 is MNHEY and CDR2 is SVGAGI in the germline V gene. The CDR3 extends over 15 amino acids. The V and J ends lost 0 bases and 13 bases respectively, with 21 bases between them. Here the CDR3 reads CASSYSTPVPGGGFF. The CDR3 nucleotides read TGTGCCAGCAGTTACTCGACCCCGGTGCCTGGTGGGGGTTTCTTT.

A remark on this clone: The same CDR3 arises from other DNA sequences in this sample as well. V is TRBV10-1 and J is TRBJ1-5; D unresolved. V was shortened by 6 bases and J by 2 bases, with 5 bases between the two germline ends. The CDR3 extends over 12 amino acids. Germline V CDR1 and CDR2: WNHNN, SYGVQD (reference sequence). The CDR3 region is CASSQGNQPQHF. DNA of the CDR3: TGCGCCAGCAGCCAGGGCAATCAGCCCCAGCATTTT.

The J gene is TRBJ1-1, the V gene TRBV10-3; D is uncertain. Between the trimmed V and J ends, which lost 4 bases and 1 base, there was a span of 13 bases. This CDR3 is built from 15 residues. Per the germline V gene, CDR1 is ENHRY and CDR2 is SYGVKD. CDR3 nucleotides: TGTGCCATCAGTGCTGTCCCAAGAGGGAACACTGAAGCTTTCTTT. This sequence encodes CAISAVPRGNTEAFF.

This rearrangement joins TRBV5-1 to TRBJ1-4, with TRBD1 as a possible D gene (6 bases). CDR1 is SGHRS, CDR2 YFSETQ, per germline. Deletions cut 1 base from V and 5 bases from J, with 9 bases between. CDR3 length: 14 residues. This CDR3 reads CASSLPGVNEKLFF. The DNA of the CDR3 is TGCGCCAGCAGCTTGCCAGGGGTGAATGAAAAACTGTTTTTT.

The gene calls are TRBV28 and TRBJ2-1; D is perhaps TRBD1 (6 bases). Germline V gene data show CDR1 as MDHEN and CDR2 as SYDVKM. Trimming cost V 6 bases and J 2 bases, with 14 bases left between them. The CDR3 is 15 residues long. The CDR3 sequence: CASSAGQQPYNEQFF. CDR3 nucleotides: TGTGCCAGCAGCGCAGGACAGCAACCCTACAATGAGCAGTTCTTC.

V gene TRBV28 combines with J gene TRBJ2-7; D is perhaps TRBD2 (6 bases). The germline V gene encodes CDR1 MDHEN and CDR2 SYDVKM. The V and J ends lost 9 bases and 6 bases respectively, with 18 bases between them. This CDR3 is built from 13 residues. The CDR3 region has the DNA TGTGCCAGTAGGGGACTTGCTTTTTCCGAGCAGTACTTC. Protein: CASRGLAFSEQYF.

Regarding this clone: The same CDR3 is also encoded by other DNA sequences in this sample. The genes are TRBV5-1 and TRBJ1-1; tentative D call: TRBD1 (6 bases). The CDR3 length is 14 residues. CDR1 is SGHRS and CDR2 is YFSETQ in the germline V gene. Trimming pared 4 bases from V and 1 base from J, leaving 11 bases between. In DNA, the CDR3 is TGCGCCAGCAGCCCCGGGGGGGCGAACACTGAAGCTTTCTTT. It encodes CASSPGGANTEAFF.

The V call is TRBV10-3, the J call TRBJ1-2, with D perhaps TRBD1 (5 bases). CDR1 and CDR2 (germline): ENHRY, SYGVKD. Between the trimmed V and J ends, which lost 3 bases and 4 bases, there was a span of 12 bases. This CDR3 has 14 residues. In nucleotides, the CDR3 is TGTGCCATCAGTGATTCCGGGACGGGCTATGGCTACACCTTC. This sequence encodes CAISDSGTGYGYTF.

The genes are TRBV5-5 and TRBJ2-5; no firm D call. With 2 bases removed from V and 1 base from J, the gap between germline ends came to 6 bases. Germline values: CDR1 SGHKS, CDR2 YYEKEE (reference sequence). The CDR3 is made up of 13 amino acids. CDR3 region: CASSLYSQETQYF. CDR3 bases: TGTGCCAGCAGCTTATACAGCCAAGAGACCCAGTACTTC.

The chain is built from TRBV4-1 and TRBJ1-6, with D unresolved. Germline assignment: CDR1 MGHRA and CDR2 YSYEKL. Between the trimmed V and J ends, which lost 4 bases and 10 bases, there was a span of 8 bases. This CDR3 is built from 12 residues. The CDR3 here is CASSPLGSPLHF. The DNA for the CDR3 is TGCGCCAGCAGCCCCTTAGGGTCACCCCTCCACTTT.

The gene calls are TRBV10-3 and TRBJ1-4; D possibly corresponds to TRBD1 (5 bases). Germline CDR1 and CDR2: ENHRY and SYGVKD. V was trimmed by 10 bases and J by 2 bases, leaving 20 bases between them. The CDR3 runs to 16 residues. The CDR3 region has the DNA TGTGCCACCCAGGGAAGCCTCCAGGCGACTAATGAAAAACTGTTTTTT. Amino acids: CATQGSLQATNEKLFF.